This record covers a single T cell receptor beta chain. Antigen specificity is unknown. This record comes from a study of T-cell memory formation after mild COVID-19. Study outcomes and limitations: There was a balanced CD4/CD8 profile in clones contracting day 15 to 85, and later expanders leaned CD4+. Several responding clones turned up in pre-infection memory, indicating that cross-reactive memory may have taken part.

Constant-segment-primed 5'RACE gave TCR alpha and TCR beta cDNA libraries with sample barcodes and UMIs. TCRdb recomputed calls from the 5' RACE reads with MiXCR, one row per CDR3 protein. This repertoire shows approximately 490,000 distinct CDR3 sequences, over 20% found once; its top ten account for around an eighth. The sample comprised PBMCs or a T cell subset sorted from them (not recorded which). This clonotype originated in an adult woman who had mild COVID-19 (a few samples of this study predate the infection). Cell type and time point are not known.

The CDR3 DNA follows: TGTGCCAGCAGCCGGGCGGGACAGGGAGGTGAAAAACTGTTTTTT. Translated: CASSRAGQGGEKLFF. This chain links TRBV5-6 with TRBJ1-4; TRBD1 matches 9 bases. Germline V gene sequence: CDR1 SGHDT, CDR2 YYEEEE. The CDR3 totals 15 residues. V shed 4 bases, J shed 7 bases, and the junction held 8 bases outside the gene matches. Full variable domain (missing parts from reference TRBV5-6 and TRBJ1-4): DAGVTQSPTHLIKTRGQQVTLRCSPKSGHDTVSWYQQALGQGPQFIFQYYEEEERQRGNFPDRFSGHQFPNYSSELNVNALLLGDSALYLCASSRAGQGGEKLFFGSGTQLSVL.